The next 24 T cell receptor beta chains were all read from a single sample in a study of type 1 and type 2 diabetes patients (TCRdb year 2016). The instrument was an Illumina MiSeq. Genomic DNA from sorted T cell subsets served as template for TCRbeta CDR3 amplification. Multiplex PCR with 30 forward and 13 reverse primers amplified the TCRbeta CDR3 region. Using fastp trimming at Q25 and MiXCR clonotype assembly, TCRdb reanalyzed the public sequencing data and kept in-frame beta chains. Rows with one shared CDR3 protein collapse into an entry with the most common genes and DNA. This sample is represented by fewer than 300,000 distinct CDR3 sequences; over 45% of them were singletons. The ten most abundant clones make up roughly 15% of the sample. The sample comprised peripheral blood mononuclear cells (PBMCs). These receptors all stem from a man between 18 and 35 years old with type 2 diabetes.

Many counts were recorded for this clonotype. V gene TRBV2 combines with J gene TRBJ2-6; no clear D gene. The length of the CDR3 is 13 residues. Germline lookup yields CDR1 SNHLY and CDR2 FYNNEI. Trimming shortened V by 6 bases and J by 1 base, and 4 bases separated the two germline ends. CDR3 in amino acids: CASRGSGANVLTF. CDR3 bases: TGTGCCAGCAGAGGTTCTGGGGCCAACGTCCTGACTTTC.

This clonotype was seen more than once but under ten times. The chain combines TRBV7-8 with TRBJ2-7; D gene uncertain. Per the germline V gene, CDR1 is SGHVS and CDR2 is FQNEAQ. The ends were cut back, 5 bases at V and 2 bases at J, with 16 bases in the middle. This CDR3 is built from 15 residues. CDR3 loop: CASSPAYVPTYEQYF. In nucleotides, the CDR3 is TGTGCCAGCAGCCCCGCGTATGTCCCAACCTACGAGCAGTACTTC.

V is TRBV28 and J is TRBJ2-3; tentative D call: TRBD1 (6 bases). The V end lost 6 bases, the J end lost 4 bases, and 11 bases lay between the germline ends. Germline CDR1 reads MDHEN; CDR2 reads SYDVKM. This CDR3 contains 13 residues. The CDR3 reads CASRQQGPDTQYF. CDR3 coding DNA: TGTGCCAGCAGACAACAGGGCCCAGATACGCAGTATTTT.

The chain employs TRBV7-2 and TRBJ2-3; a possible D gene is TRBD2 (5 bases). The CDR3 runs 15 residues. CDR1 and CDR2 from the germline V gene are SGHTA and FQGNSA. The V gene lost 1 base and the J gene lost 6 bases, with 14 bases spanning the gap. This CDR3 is CASSLEDWEWDTQYF. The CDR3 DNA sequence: TGTGCCAGCAGCTTAGAAGATTGGGAGTGGGATACGCAGTATTTT. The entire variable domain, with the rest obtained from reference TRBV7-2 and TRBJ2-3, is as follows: GAGVSQSPSNKVTEKGKDVELRCDPISGHTALYWYRQSLGQGLEFLIYFQGNSAPDKSGLPSDRFSAERTGGSVSTLTIQRTQQEDSAVYLCASSLEDWEWDTQYFGPGTRLTVL.

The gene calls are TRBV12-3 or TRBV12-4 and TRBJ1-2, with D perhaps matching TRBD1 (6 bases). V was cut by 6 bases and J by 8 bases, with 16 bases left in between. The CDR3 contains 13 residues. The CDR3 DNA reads TGTGCCAGCAGCCGGACAGTTGTCCTGGGCTACACCTTC. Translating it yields CASSRTVVLGYTF.

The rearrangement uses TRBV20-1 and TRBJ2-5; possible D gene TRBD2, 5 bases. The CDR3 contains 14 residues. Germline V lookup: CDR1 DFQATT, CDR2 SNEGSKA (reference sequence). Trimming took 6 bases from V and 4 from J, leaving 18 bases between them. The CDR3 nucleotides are TGCAGTGCCGTCACCGAAGGAGCGGTAGAGACCCAGTACTTC. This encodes CSAVTEGAVETQYF.

The CDR3 reads CATSRDWSGSGNTIYF. The CDR3 DNA follows: TGTGCCACCAGCAGAGATTGGTCGGGCTCTGGAAACACCATATATTTT. The rearrangement joins TRBV15 to TRBJ1-3; D not resolved. Germline CDR1 LNHNV, CDR2 YYDKDF (reference sequence). This CDR3 is built from 16 residues. Trimming took off 0 bases at V and 0 bases at J, with 9 bases between the two ends.

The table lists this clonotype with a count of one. For the CDR3, the DNA is TGTGCCAGCAGCCCACGAGTATTGCCGGGGAACACCGGGGAGCTGTTTTTT. This gives the protein CASSPRVLPGNTGELFF. The gene calls are TRBV7-9 and TRBJ2-2; D uncertain. The CDR3 is made up of 17 amino acids. Germline V gene sequence: CDR1 SEHNR, CDR2 FQNEAQ (reference sequence). V was cut by 5 bases and J by 1 base, with 17 bases left in between.

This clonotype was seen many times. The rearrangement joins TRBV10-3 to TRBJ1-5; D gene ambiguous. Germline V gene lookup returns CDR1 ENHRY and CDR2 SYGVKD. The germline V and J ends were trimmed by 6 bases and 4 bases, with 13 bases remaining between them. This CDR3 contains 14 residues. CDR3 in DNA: TGTGCCATCAGCACGGACGGTCCTAATCAGCCCCAGCATTTT. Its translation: CAISTDGPNQPQHF.

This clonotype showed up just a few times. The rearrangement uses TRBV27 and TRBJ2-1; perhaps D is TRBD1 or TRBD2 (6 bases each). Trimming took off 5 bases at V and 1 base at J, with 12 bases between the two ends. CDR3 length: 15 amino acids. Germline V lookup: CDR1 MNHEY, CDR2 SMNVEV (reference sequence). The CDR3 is CASSGPGASYNEQFF. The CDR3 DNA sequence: TGTGCCAGCAGTGGGCCGGGGGCGTCCTACAATGAGCAGTTCTTC.

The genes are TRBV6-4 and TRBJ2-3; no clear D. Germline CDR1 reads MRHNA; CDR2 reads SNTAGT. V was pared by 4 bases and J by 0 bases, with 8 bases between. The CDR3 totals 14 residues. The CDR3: CASSARPSTDTQYF. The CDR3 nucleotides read TGTGCCAGCAGTGCCCGCCCGAGCACAGATACGCAGTATTTT.

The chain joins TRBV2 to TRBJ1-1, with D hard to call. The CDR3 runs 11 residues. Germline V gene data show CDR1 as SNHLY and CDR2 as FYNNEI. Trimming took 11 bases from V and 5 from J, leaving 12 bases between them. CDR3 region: CAGGVRTEAFF. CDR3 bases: TGTGCCGGTGGGGTTAGGACTGAAGCTTTCTTT.

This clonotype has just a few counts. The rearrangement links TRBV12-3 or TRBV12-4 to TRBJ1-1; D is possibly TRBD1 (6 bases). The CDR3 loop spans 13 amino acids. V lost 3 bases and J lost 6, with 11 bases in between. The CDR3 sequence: CASSLLQGAEAFF. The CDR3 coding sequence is TGTGCCAGCAGTTTGTTACAGGGCGCTGAAGCTTTCTTT.

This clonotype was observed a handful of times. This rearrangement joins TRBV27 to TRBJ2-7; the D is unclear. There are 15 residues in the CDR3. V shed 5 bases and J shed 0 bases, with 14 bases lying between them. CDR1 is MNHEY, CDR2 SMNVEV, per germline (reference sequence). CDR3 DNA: TGTGCCAGCAGTCCCAGTTCGGTTATCTCCTACGAGCAGTACTTC. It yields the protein CASSPSSVISYEQYF.

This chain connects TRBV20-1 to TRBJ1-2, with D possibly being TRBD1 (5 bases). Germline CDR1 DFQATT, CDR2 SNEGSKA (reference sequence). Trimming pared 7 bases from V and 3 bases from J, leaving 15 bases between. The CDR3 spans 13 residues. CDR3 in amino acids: CSGSRGRDYGYTF. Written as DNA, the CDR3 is TGCAGTGGGAGTCGGGGCAGGGACTATGGCTACACCTTC.

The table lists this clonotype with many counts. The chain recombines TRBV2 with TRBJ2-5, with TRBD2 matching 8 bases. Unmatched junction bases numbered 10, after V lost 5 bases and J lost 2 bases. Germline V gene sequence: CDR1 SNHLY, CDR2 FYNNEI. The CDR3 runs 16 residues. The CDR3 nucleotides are TGTGCCAGCAGTTTCTCCGGGACTAGTCTTCAAGAGACCCAGTACTTC. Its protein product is CASSFSGTSLQETQYF. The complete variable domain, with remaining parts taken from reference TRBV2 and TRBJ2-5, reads EPEVTQTPSHQVTQMGQEVILRCVPISNHLYFYWYRQILGQKVEFLVSFYNNEISEKSEIFDDQFSVERPDGSNFTLKIRSTKLEDSAMYFCASSFSGTSLQETQYFGPGTRLLVL.

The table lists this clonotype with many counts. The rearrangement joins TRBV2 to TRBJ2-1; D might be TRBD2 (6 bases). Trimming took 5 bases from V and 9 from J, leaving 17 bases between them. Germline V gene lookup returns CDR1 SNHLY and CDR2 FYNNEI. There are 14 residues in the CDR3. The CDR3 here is CASSTSSSVGEQFF. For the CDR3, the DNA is TGTGCCAGCAGTACTTCCTCTAGCGTTGGTGAGCAGTTCTTC.

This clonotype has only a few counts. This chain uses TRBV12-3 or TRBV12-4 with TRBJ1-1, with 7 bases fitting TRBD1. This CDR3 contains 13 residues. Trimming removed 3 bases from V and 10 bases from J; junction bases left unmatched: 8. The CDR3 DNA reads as TGTGCCAGCAGTTTGAAGGTCGGGACAGTAGCTTTCTTT. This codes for CASSLKVGTVAFF.

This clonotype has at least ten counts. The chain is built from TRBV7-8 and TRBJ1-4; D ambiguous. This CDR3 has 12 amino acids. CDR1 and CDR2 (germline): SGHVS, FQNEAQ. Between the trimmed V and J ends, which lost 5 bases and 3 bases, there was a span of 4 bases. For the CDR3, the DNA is TGTGCCAGCAGCCACGCTAATGAAAAACTGTTTTTT. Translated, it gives CASSHANEKLFF.

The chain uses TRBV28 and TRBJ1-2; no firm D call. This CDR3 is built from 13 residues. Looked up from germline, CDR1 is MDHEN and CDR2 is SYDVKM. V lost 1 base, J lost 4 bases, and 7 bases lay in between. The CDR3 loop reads CASSLLQTYGYTF. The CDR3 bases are TGTGCCAGCAGTTTATTACAGACCTATGGCTACACCTTC.

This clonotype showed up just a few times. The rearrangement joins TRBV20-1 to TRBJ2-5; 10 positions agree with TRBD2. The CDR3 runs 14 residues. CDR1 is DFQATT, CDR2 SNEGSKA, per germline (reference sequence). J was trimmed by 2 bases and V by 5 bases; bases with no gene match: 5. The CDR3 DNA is TGCAGTGCTCCTAGCGGGAGTGCGCAAGAGACCCAGTACTTC. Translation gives CSAPSGSAQETQYF.

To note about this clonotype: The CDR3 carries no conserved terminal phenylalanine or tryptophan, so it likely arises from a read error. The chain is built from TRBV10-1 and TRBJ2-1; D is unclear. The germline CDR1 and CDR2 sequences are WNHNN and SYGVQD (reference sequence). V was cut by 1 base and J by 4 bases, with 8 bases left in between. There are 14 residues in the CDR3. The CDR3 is CASSELGTYNEQFS. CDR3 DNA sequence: TGCGCCAGCAGTGAGTTGGGCACTTACAATGAGCAGTTCTCC.

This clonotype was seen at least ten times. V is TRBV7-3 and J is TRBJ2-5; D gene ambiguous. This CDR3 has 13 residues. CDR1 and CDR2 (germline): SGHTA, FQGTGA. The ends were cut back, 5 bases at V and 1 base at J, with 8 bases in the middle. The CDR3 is CASSPIPQETQYF. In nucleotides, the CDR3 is TGTGCCAGCAGCCCTATCCCCCAAGAGACCCAGTACTTC.

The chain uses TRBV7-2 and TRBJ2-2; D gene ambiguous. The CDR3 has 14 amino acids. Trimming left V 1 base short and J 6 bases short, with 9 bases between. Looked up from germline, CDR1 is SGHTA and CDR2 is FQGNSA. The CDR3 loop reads CASSLDYGAGELFF. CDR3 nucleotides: TGTGCCAGCAGCTTAGATTATGGGGCCGGGGAGCTGTTTTTT.